By share, the clone carrying this TCR beta chain counts as large (0.1 to 1%). Distinct nucleotide sequences in the sample also encode this CDR3. Per the study methods: The authors estimated nucleated cell counts from reference gene primer amplification. Libraries were prepared by immunoSEQ multiplex PCR; TCRdb keeps only in-frame clonotypes and omits some of them. The DNA gave D and trimming, while V, J and clone size come from that table. The sample has some 290,000 clones, roughly 80% seen once. These data come from a study of blood T cell repertoires in COVID-19. Study overall: The United States, Italy and Spain were the sources of the acute and convalescent COVID-19 samples.

The sequence came from a man in his fifties or sixties who had recovered from COVID-19. Sequences were obtained from peripheral blood.

The chain's CDR3 is CASSLSGYEQYF. The CDR3, as DNA: TGCGCCAGCAGCTTGTCAGGTTACGAGCAGTACTTC. The chain joins TRBV5-1 to TRBJ2-7; D gene uncertain. The V end was cut by 1 base, the J end by 4 bases, with 6 bases between. This CDR3 is built from 12 residues. Germline CDR1 is SGHRS and CDR2 is YFSETQ.